Each of the 25 T cell receptor beta chains below was sequenced from the same sample in a study of breast tumors, draining lymph nodes, adjacent tissues. TCRdb independently ran MiXCR on the multiplex PCR reads; one entry per CDR3 protein. The profile shows 270,000 or so distinct CDR3 sequences, 30% of them singletons. Breast cancer patients provided tissue from their axillary draining lymph nodes. Sequencing input: axillary lymph node tissue. All receptors come from a female donor with breast cancer. Some clones in this sample may be carry-over from other donors' samples.

This clonotype has a count of ten or more. V usage is TRBV4-2 and J usage is TRBJ2-5; 8 bases agree with TRBD1. Trimming at V came to 4 bases and at J to 5 bases, leaving 12 bases not matched to a gene. This CDR3 has 16 amino acids. Germline V gene sequence: CDR1 LGHNA, CDR2 YNFKEQ. CDR3 in DNA: TGTGCCAGCAGCCTAAAAGCCCCAGGGGGCAGGGAGACCCAGTACTTC. Amino acid sequence: CASSLKAPGGRETQYF.

This clonotype was recorded a few times. The rearrangement joins TRBV3-1 to TRBJ2-1, with 9 bases matching TRBD2. This CDR3 comprises 14 residues. Trimming at V came to 6 bases and at J to 4 bases, leaving 4 bases not matched to a gene. Germline V gene data show CDR1 as LGHDT and CDR2 as YNNKEL (reference sequence). In nucleotides, the CDR3 is TGTGCCAGCAGTCCGGGACTAGCTTACAATGAGCAGTTCTTC. Translated, it gives CASSPGLAYNEQFF.

This clonotype turned up a few times. A much larger clone lies one base from this, so it may be a read error. The chain recombines TRBV4-1 with TRBJ2-5, with D perhaps matching TRBD1 or TRBD2 (6 bases each). The CDR3 has 14 amino acids. V lost 3 bases, J lost 5 bases, and 13 bases lay in between. In germline, CDR1 is MGHRA, CDR2 YSYEKL. CDR3 nucleotide sequence: TGCGCCAGCAGCCATGGAGGGGGAGGTGAGACCCAGTACTTC. The encoded protein is CASSHGGGGETQYF.

This clonotype was picked up many times. The rearrangement uses TRBV11-3 and TRBJ2-1, with TRBD2 identical over 11 bases. With 5 bases clipped from V and 7 bases from J, the junction kept 13 bases outside the gene matches. CDR1 SGHNT and CDR2 YENEEA come from the germline V gene. The CDR3 is made up of 17 amino acids. This chain's CDR3 is CASSLLSRLAGRNEQFF. DNA for the CDR3: TGTGCCAGCAGCCTCCTCTCAAGACTAGCGGGGAGGAATGAGCAGTTCTTC. Looking up the rest from reference TRBV11-3 and TRBJ2-1 gives the full variable domain: EAGVVQSPRYKIIEKKQPVAFWCNPISGHNTLYWYLQNLGQGPELLIRYENEEAVDDSQLPKDRFSAERLKGVDSTLKIQPAELGDSAVYLCASSLLSRLAGRNEQFFGPGTRLTVL.

With respect to this clonotype: This could be a read error, since a much larger clone is one nucleotide away. The chain recombines TRBV5-1 with TRBJ2-1; 11 positions match TRBD2. Germline CDR1 SGHRS, CDR2 YFSETQ. There are 16 residues in the CDR3. CDR3 in DNA: TGCGCCAGCAGCCATAGCGGGAGGGGTTCCTACAATGAGCAGTCCTTC. This sequence encodes CASSHSGRGSYNEQSF.

The chain couples TRBV20-1 to TRBJ2-5; a weak D match, TRBD1 (7 bases). CDR3 length: 16 residues. V lost 6 bases and J lost 5, with 25 bases in between. The V gene's germline CDR1 is DFQATT and CDR2 SNEGSKA (reference sequence). Here the CDR3 reads CSASSIDWAGGETQYF. CDR3 nucleotides: TGCAGTGCCAGTAGTATAGATTGGGCAGGGGGGGAGACCCAGTACTTC.

This clonotype came up many times. The chain combines TRBV27 with TRBJ2-3; D is uncertain. From germline, CDR1 is MNHEY and CDR2 SMNVEV (reference sequence). The CDR3 contains 10 residues. Trimming stripped 8 bases from V and 4 bases from J, with 4 bases between. The DNA of the CDR3 is TGTGCCAGCCCCTCAGATACGCAGTATTTT. Translation: CASPSDTQYF.

This clonotype came up many times. The rearrangement uses TRBV5-1 and TRBJ2-5, with TRBD1 matching 8 bases. This CDR3 is 14 amino acids long. Germline CDR1 reads SGHRS; CDR2 reads YFSETQ. Trimming removed 4 bases from V and 2 bases from J; junction bases left unmatched: 4. In DNA form, the CDR3 reads TGCGCCAGCAGCGGATGGACAGGGCAAGAGACCCAGTACTTC. Translation: CASSGWTGQETQYF. The full variable domain, rest sourced from reference TRBV5-1 and TRBJ2-5, is KAGVTQTPRYLIKTRGQQVTLSCSPISGHRSVSWYQQTPGQGLQFLFEYFSETQRNKGNFPGRFSGRQFSNSRSEMNVSTLELGDSALYLCASSGWTGQETQYFGPGTRLLVL.

This clonotype was recorded many times. The chain couples TRBV4-3 to TRBJ2-1; 9 positions agree with TRBD2. The CDR3 is 16 residues long. Trimming at V came to 4 bases and at J to 9 bases, leaving 13 bases not matched to a gene. CDR1 LGHNA and CDR2 YSLEER come from the germline V gene. CDR3 sequence reads: CASSPNSGLAGSEQFF. DNA for the CDR3: TGCGCCAGCAGCCCTAACTCGGGACTAGCCGGAAGTGAGCAGTTCTTC.

This clonotype showed up many times. V is TRBV5-6 and J is TRBJ1-2; no reliable D call. CDR1 SGHDT and CDR2 YYEEEE come from the germline V gene. V was pared by 2 bases and J by 8 bases, with 13 bases between. The CDR3 is 13 residues long. The CDR3 DNA reads TGTGCCAGCAGCTTCCCGAGGGTGGGAGGCTACACCTTC. This sequence encodes CASSFPRVGGYTF.

This clonotype was seen ten or more times. J is TRBJ2-2 and V is TRBV7-3, with D tentatively TRBD2 (6 bases). The V gene's germline CDR1 is SGHTA and CDR2 FQGTGA. Trimming removed 5 bases at V and 5 bases at J, with 6 bases between. The length of the CDR3 is 12 residues. CDR3 nucleotide sequence: TGTGCCAGCAGCCTAGCGACCGGGGAGCTGTTTTTT. This sequence encodes CASSLATGELFF.

This clonotype was picked up many times. V gene TRBV9 combines with J gene TRBJ2-1; tentative D call: TRBD2 (5 bases). From germline, CDR1 is SGDLS and CDR2 YYNGEE. V was cut by 0 bases and J by 6 bases, with 13 bases left in between. The CDR3 is 15 amino acids. The CDR3 nucleotides read TGTGCCAGCAGCGTAGCTGGCCTAGCAGGCAATGAGCAGTTCTTC. This encodes CASSVAGLAGNEQFF.

This clonotype was seen just once. A much larger clone is a single base away; this may be a read error. This chain connects TRBV5-5 to TRBJ2-7, with D unclear. This CDR3 comprises 11 residues. Germline V gives CDR1 SGHKS, CDR2 YYEKEE (reference sequence). CDR3 sequence: CVSSLNYEQYF. CDR3 DNA sequence: TGTGTCAGCAGCTTAAACTACGAGCAGTACTTC.

Note on this clonotype: One end of the junction does not line up with germline, which may come from a read error. The chain has TRBV6-6 and TRBJ2-1; 11 bases are shared with TRBD2. The CDR3 has 16 residues. Germline V gene lookup returns CDR1 MNHNY and CDR2 SVGAGI (reference sequence). CDR3 bases: TGTGCCGGCAGAACCGGGACTAGCGGCTATGGGAATGAGCAGTTCTTC. Amino acids: CAGRTGTSGYGNEQFF.

This clonotype was counted at least ten times. The rearrangement links TRBV7-2 to TRBJ2-5, with D possibly matching TRBD2 (6 bases). The V end lost 2 bases, the J end lost 5 bases, and 12 bases lay between the germline ends. The length of the CDR3 is 14 residues. CDR1 and CDR2 from the germline V gene are SGHTA and FQGNSA. The CDR3 DNA reads as TGTGCCAGCAGCTTAAAATTTAGCGGTGAGACCCAGTACTTC. This codes for CASSLKFSGETQYF. Variable domain in full (rest from reference TRBV7-2 and TRBJ2-5): GAGVSQSPSNKVTEKGKDVELRCDPISGHTALYWYRQSLGQGLEFLIYFQGNSAPDKSGLPSDRFSAERTGGSVSTLTIQRTQQEDSAVYLCASSLKFSGETQYFGPGTRLLVL.

This clonotype has more than one count but fewer than ten. Since a much larger clone is just one base distant, this may be a read error. The V and J genes are TRBV5-1 and TRBJ2-5; 11 bases align to TRBD2. CDR1 is SGHRS and CDR2 is YFSETQ in the germline V gene. This CDR3 contains 15 residues. The CDR3 loop reads CASSSVAGGREAQYF. The CDR3 nucleotides are TGCGCCAGCAGCTCAGTAGCGGGAGGGCGAGAGGCCCAGTACTTC.

There are many counts of this clonotype. The chain recombines TRBV6-1 with TRBJ2-1; the D is unclear. Germline CDR1 is MNHNS and CDR2 is SASEGT. The CDR3 is made up of 11 amino acids. V was trimmed by 8 bases and J by 1 base, leaving 3 bases between them. CDR3 DNA: TGTGCCAGCCTGTCCTACAATGAGCAGTTCTTC. Encoded protein: CASLSYNEQFF.

J is TRBJ1-1 and V is TRBV12-5; 9 bases agree with TRBD1. V was clipped by 2 bases and J by 3 bases; unmatched bases: 7. CDR3 length equals 16 residues. Germline V gene sequence: CDR1 LGHNT, CDR2 FRNRAP. This CDR3 reads CASGLTTGTGYTEAFF. CDR3 nucleotides: TGTGCTAGTGGTTTGACTACCGGGACAGGGTACACTGAAGCTTTCTTT.

This clonotype was seen ten or more times. Here the CDR3 reads CASSETRGNYGYTF. In DNA, the CDR3 is TGTGCCAGCAGCGAGACTAGGGGGAACTATGGCTACACCTTC. This rearrangement joins TRBV3-1 to TRBJ1-2; weak D call: TRBD1 (6 bases). Per germline, CDR1 LGHDT and CDR2 YNNKEL (reference sequence). CDR3 length: 14 residues. V dropped 5 bases and J dropped 2 bases, with 12 bases sitting between them.

This clonotype was observed a handful of times. Given a much more abundant clone one base away, this may be a read error. The chain carries TRBV20-1 and TRBJ2-7; 7 bases match TRBD2. Per the germline V gene, CDR1 is DFQATT and CDR2 is SNEGSKA (reference sequence). CDR3 length: 14 amino acids. The ends lost 3 bases at V and 2 bases at J; junction bases unmatched: 7. The CDR3 sequence: CSARHSSGPYEQYF. In DNA, the CDR3 is TGCAGTGCTAGGCACTCTAGCGGCCCCTACGAGCAGTACTTC.

J is TRBJ2-5 and V is TRBV5-6; 8 bases fit TRBD2. Germline V lookup: CDR1 SGHDT, CDR2 YYEEEE. V dropped 5 bases and J dropped 7; count of bases not matched to a gene: 13. The CDR3 runs 15 residues. DNA of the CDR3: TGTGCCAGCAGTCGACTCAGCGGGAGAGCGGCGACCCAGTACTTC. It encodes CASSRLSGRAATQYF.

On this clonotype: The junction departs from germline at one end; a sequencing error may be responsible. This rearrangement joins TRBV4-1 to TRBJ2-1, with D tentatively TRBD2 (5 bases). Germline CDR1 is MGHRA and CDR2 is YSYEKL. The CDR3 totals 15 residues. This CDR3 reads CANSQERTGYNEQFF. The CDR3 coding sequence is TGCGCCAACAGCCAAGAAAGGACTGGATACAATGAGCAGTTCTTC.

The chain has TRBV29-1 and TRBJ2-3, with 9 bases identical to TRBD1. The germline V gene encodes CDR1 SQVTM and CDR2 ANQGSEA. V was clipped by 3 bases and J by 6 bases; unmatched bases: 7. This CDR3 is 14 amino acids long. CDR3 in DNA: TGCAGCGTTGAGGGACAGGGAGAAGGTGATACGCAGTATTTT. It translates to CSVEGQGEGDTQYF.

There are many counts of this clonotype. This rearrangement joins TRBV7-9 to TRBJ2-2; either TRBD1 or TRBD2 may supply D (6 bases each). Trimming cost V 7 bases and J 1 base, with 13 bases left between them. Germline V gives CDR1 SEHNR, CDR2 FQNEAQ (reference sequence). The CDR3 runs 15 residues. The CDR3 here is CASTRGGGNTGELFF. Written as DNA, the CDR3 is TGTGCCAGCACTCGAGGGGGAGGGAACACCGGGGAGCTGTTTTTT.

V gene TRBV20-1 combines with J gene TRBJ2-5, with 12 positions matching TRBD2. Germline V gives CDR1 DFQATT, CDR2 SNEGSKA (reference sequence). The V segment lost 3 bases and the J segment 3 bases; nucleotides outside the gene matches: 11. This CDR3 has 17 amino acids. The CDR3 is CSASELAGGPVEETQYF. The DNA for the CDR3 is TGCAGTGCTAGTGAGCTAGCGGGAGGGCCGGTAGAAGAGACCCAGTACTTC.